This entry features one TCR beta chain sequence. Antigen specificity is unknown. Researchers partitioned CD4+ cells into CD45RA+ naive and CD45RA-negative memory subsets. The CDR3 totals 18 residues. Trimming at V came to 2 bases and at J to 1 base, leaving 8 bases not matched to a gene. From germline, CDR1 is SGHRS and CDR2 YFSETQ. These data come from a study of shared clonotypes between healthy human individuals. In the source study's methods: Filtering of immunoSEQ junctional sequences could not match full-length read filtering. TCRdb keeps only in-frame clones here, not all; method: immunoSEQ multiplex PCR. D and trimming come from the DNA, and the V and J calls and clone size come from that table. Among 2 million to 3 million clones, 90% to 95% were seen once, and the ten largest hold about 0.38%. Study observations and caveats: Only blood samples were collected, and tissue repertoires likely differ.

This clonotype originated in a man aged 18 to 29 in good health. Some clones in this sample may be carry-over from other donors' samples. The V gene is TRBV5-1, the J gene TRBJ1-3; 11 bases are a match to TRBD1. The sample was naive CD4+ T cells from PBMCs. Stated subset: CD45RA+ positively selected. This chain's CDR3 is CASSLGTGGSRSGNTIYF. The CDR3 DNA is TGCGCCAGCAGCTTAGGGACAGGGGGAAGTCGGTCTGGAAACACCATATATTTT.